The 24 T cell receptor beta chains presented below share a single source sample, sequenced in a study of cytomegalovirus exposure and HLA in healthy donors. Amplification used 60 Vbeta primers and 13 Jbeta primers. TCRdb's copy holds only in-frame clones and misses some; the assay was immunoSEQ multiplex PCR. In the table there are 160,000 or so clones, around 84% of which are singletons. Sequenced material: PBMCs. These receptors originate from a man aged 50 to 59 in good health and CMV-seropositive.

The chain couples TRBV12-5 to TRBJ2-3; TRBD2 might be the D (5 bases). This CDR3 is built from 14 residues. Between the trimmed V and J ends, which lost 1 base and 5 bases, there was a span of 10 bases. CDR1 and CDR2 (germline): LGHNT, FRNRAP. CDR3 region: CASGLENRGDTQYF. Written as DNA, the CDR3 is TGTGCTAGTGGTTTGGAAAACCGGGGAGATACGCAGTATTTT.

A single count supports this clone. The chain couples TRBV18 to TRBJ1-5, with 10 bases fitting TRBD1. V was clipped by 3 bases and J by 6 bases; unmatched bases: 5. Germline CDR1 and CDR2: KGHSH and LQKENI. This CDR3 contains 15 residues. This CDR3 reads CASSPRQGAGQPQHF. CDR3 sequence (DNA): TGTGCCAGCTCACCGCGACAGGGGGCAGGTCAGCCCCAGCATTTT.

The V and J genes are TRBV18 and TRBJ2-5; 10 bases fit TRBD2. This CDR3 contains 16 residues. Losses at the gene ends were 1 base for V and 1 base for J; bases not matched to a gene: 3. Germline loops: CDR1 KGHSH, CDR2 LQKENI. CDR3 DNA: TGTGCCAGCTCACCACGGTCTAGCGGGGGCCAAGAGACCCAGTACTTC. It translates to CASSPRSSGGQETQYF.

This chain joins TRBV7-2 and TRBJ1-2; 8 bases are a match to TRBD1. J gave up 3 bases and V 0 bases, and 9 bases lay outside the gene matches. CDR1 is SGHTA and CDR2 is FQGNSA in the germline V gene. The CDR3 loop spans 17 amino acids. CDR3 in amino acids: CASSLAPYDRGYYGYTF. CDR3 in DNA: TGTGCCAGCAGCTTAGCCCCCTATGACAGGGGCTACTATGGCTACACCTTC.

This sequence joins TRBV7-2 and TRBJ2-1; weak D call: TRBD1 (6 bases). The CDR3 runs to 14 residues. Per germline, CDR1 SGHTA and CDR2 FQGNSA. Trimming removed 1 base from V and 7 bases from J, with 11 bases in between. Here the CDR3 DNA reads TGTGCCAGCAGCTTAGGGGGGCTCGTGAATGAGCAGTTCTTC. Amino acids: CASSLGGLVNEQFF.

The CDR3 region is CAISVRGGGGTEAFF. The DNA for the CDR3 is TGTGCCATCAGTGTTCGGGGGGGAGGCGGAACTGAAGCTTTCTTT. The chain is built from TRBV10-3 and TRBJ1-1; D perhaps matches TRBD1 (5 bases). Per the germline V gene, CDR1 is ENHRY and CDR2 is SYGVKD. CDR3 length: 15 amino acids. The V gene lost 4 bases and the J gene lost 5 bases, with 17 bases spanning the gap.

V usage is TRBV6-6 and J usage is TRBJ2-2; 13 bases line up with TRBD2. The CDR3 loop spans 15 amino acids. Unmatched junction bases numbered 4, after V lost 8 bases and J lost 4 bases. CDR1 is MNHNY and CDR2 is SVGAGI in the germline V gene (reference sequence). As DNA, the CDR3 is TGTGCCAGCGCAAGGACTAGCGGGAGCACCGGGGAGCTGTTTTTT. It is translated as CASARTSGSTGELFF.

V and J are TRBV5-4 and TRBJ1-2, with a weak D call TRBD1 (6 bases). The V gene's germline CDR1 is SGHNT and CDR2 YYREEE (reference sequence). This CDR3 comprises 13 residues. The V and J ends lost 1 base and 6 bases respectively, with 10 bases between them. Written as DNA, the CDR3 is TGTGCCAGCAGCTTGAGGCAGGGGAATGGCTACACCTTC. Its protein product is CASSLRQGNGYTF.

The chain recombines TRBV11-3 with TRBJ2-5; TRBD2 is a possible D gene (6 bases). Trimming removed 4 bases from V and 1 base from J, with 16 bases in between. The germline V gene has CDR1 SGHNT and CDR2 YENEEA. This CDR3 comprises 16 residues. In DNA, the CDR3 is TGTGCCAGCAGCTCGTACAGCGGGCACACCCAAGAGACCCAGTACTTC. Translated: CASSSYSGHTQETQYF.

The CDR3 DNA reads TGTGCCAGCAGCTTAGATTCCGGGACTAGCGGAAACGAGCAGTACTTC. It translates to CASSLDSGTSGNEQYF. The chain couples TRBV7-2 to TRBJ2-7, with 11 bases aligning to TRBD2. In germline, CDR1 is SGHTA, CDR2 FQGNSA. The junction had 7 bases not matched to a gene; V was cut back by 1 base and J by 5 bases. This CDR3 is built from 16 residues.

The rearrangement uses TRBV29-1 and TRBJ2-3; D call uncertain. The length of the CDR3 is 12 residues. Germline V gene lookup returns CDR1 SQVTM and CDR2 ANQGSEA. V shed 5 bases and J shed 4 bases, with 10 bases lying between them. The CDR3 bases are TGCAGCGTTTGCGCCCCGGCAGATACGCAGTATTTT. This encodes CSVCAPADTQYF.

This chain joins TRBV7-9 and TRBJ1-1; TRBD1 might be the D (5 bases). CDR3 size: 14 residues. Germline V gives CDR1 SEHNR, CDR2 FQNEAQ (reference sequence). V shed 2 bases and J shed 5 bases, with 12 bases lying between them. Here the CDR3 DNA reads TGTGCCAGCAGCTTATCGTCGGGGGAGACTGAAGCTTTCTTT. Protein product: CASSLSSGETEAFF.

This clone has a handful of counts. V usage is TRBV6-5 and J usage is TRBJ1-1; D unresolved. This CDR3 comprises 13 residues. V shed 6 bases and J shed 5 bases, with 13 bases lying between them. CDR1 is MNHEY, CDR2 SVGAGI, per germline. This chain's CDR3 is CASSLEGETEAFF. For the CDR3, the DNA is TGTGCCAGCAGCTTGGAGGGAGAAACTGAAGCTTTCTTT.

This sequence joins TRBV28 and TRBJ1-2; D perhaps matches TRBD1 (6 bases). V was cut by 6 bases and J by 5 bases, with 19 bases left in between. CDR3 length: 15 amino acids. Per germline, CDR1 MDHEN and CDR2 SYDVKM. CDR3 sequence reads: CASSLGHQLIYGYTF. DNA for the CDR3: TGTGCCAGCAGCCTGGGACACCAACTAATTTATGGCTACACCTTC.

The V gene is TRBV9, the J gene TRBJ2-3; D ambiguous. Trimming cost V 0 bases and J 6 bases, with 5 bases left between them. The germline gives CDR1 SGDLS, CDR2 YYNGEE. This CDR3 is 12 amino acids long. The CDR3 protein is CASSVAFDTQYF. DNA for the CDR3: TGTGCCAGCAGCGTAGCGTTTGATACGCAGTATTTT.

The CDR3 nucleotides are TGTGCCAGCAGTGAAGTAGGGCGGGAGAGAGATACGCAGTATTTT. This codes for CASSEVGRERDTQYF. This sequence joins TRBV6-1 and TRBJ2-3; 7 bases fit TRBD2. Looked up from germline, CDR1 is MNHNS and CDR2 is SASEGT. Trimming removed 1 base from V and 5 bases from J; junction bases left unmatched: 6. This CDR3 has 15 amino acids.

This sequence joins TRBV5-1 and TRBJ1-1, with D tentatively TRBD1 (5 bases). Germline-derived CDR1 and CDR2 are SGHRS and YFSETQ. CDR3 length equals 14 residues. Trimming took off 4 bases at V and 3 bases at J, with 13 bases between the two ends. In nucleotides, the CDR3 is TGCGCCAGCAGCCGTACAGGTCCTGACACTGAAGCTTTCTTT. It codes for CASSRTGPDTEAFF.

This rearrangement joins TRBV28 to TRBJ1-2, with a weak D call TRBD1 (6 bases). Germline CDR1 is MDHEN and CDR2 is SYDVKM. Trimming took 5 bases from V and 6 from J, leaving 10 bases between them. CDR3 size: 12 residues. DNA for the CDR3: TGTGCCAGCAGTCTCGGGGGGCATGGCTACACCTTC. As protein: CASSLGGHGYTF.

This clone has a single count. The chain links TRBV28 to TRBJ1-5; a possible D gene is TRBD1 (5 bases). V gave up 2 bases and J gave up 2 bases, with 13 bases separating them. The CDR3 spans 16 residues. Looked up from germline, CDR1 is MDHEN and CDR2 is SYDVKM. The CDR3 DNA sequence: TGTGCCAGCAGTTTACATCTGGGGCCTGGCAATCAGCCCCAGCATTTT. As protein: CASSLHLGPGNQPQHF.

The rearrangement links TRBV18 to TRBJ1-1; no firm D call. This CDR3 is 13 amino acids long. Germline assignment: CDR1 KGHSH and CDR2 LQKENI. The germline V and J ends were trimmed by 0 bases and 7 bases, with 9 bases remaining between them. CDR3 amino acids: CASSPPKQSEAFF. CDR3 nucleotide sequence: TGTGCCAGCTCACCACCTAAACAGAGTGAAGCTTTCTTT.

The chain is built from TRBV30 and TRBJ1-2; D is possibly TRBD1 (6 bases). V dropped 5 bases and J dropped 5 bases, with 12 bases sitting between them. Germline CDR1 and CDR2: GTSNPN and SVGIG (reference sequence). The CDR3 runs to 12 residues. In nucleotides, the CDR3 is TGTGCCTGGTTCAGGGGAAGATATGGCTACACCTTC. As protein: CAWFRGRYGYTF.

The CDR3 DNA is TGTGCCAGCAGTTTATCCGGCATAGCGGGAAGAGAAGATACGCAGTATTTT. It codes for CASSLSGIAGREDTQYF. This chain connects TRBV27 to TRBJ2-3; 8 nucleotides match TRBD2. V was clipped by 0 bases and J by 5 bases; unmatched bases: 10. The CDR3 totals 17 residues. In germline, CDR1 is MNHEY, CDR2 SMNVEV (reference sequence).

The chain recombines TRBV27 with TRBJ1-5, with D perhaps TRBD1 (5 bases). CDR3 length: 16 residues. V was shortened by 1 base and J by 3 bases, with 13 bases between the two germline ends. Germline V gene data show CDR1 as MNHEY and CDR2 as SMNVEV (reference sequence). CDR3 coding DNA: TGTGCCAGCAGTTTATATGGCAGGGCTCTCAATCAGCCCCAGCATTTT. Residues: CASSLYGRALNQPQHF.

This clone was seen only once. CDR3 bases: TGTGCCAGCAGCTTAACTCTGAAGGAGCAGTTCTTC. Translated, it gives CASSLTLKEQFF. V gene TRBV7-2 combines with J gene TRBJ2-1; D gene unclear. The CDR3 runs 12 residues. CDR1 and CDR2 (germline): SGHTA, FQGNSA. The V end lost 2 bases, the J end lost 10 bases, and 9 bases lay between the germline ends.